One and the same sample provided the 29 T cell receptor beta chains below, sequenced in a study of blood T cell repertoires in COVID-19. The protocol was immunoSEQ multiplex PCR, while the TCRdb copy is restricted to in-frame clones and leaves out a portion. The sample lists 180,000 or so clones, more than 80% occurring once. Sequenced: PBMCs or T cells enriched from blood (not recorded which). These receptors originate from a man in his forties or fifties who had recovered from COVID-19.

J is TRBJ1-1 and V is TRBV20-1; D uncertain. The CDR3 length is 10 residues. From germline, CDR1 is DFQATT and CDR2 SNEGSKA (reference sequence). Between the trimmed V and J ends, which lost 5 bases and 7 bases, there was a span of 8 bases. Here the CDR3 reads CSAWAFEAFF. CDR3 DNA sequence: TGCAGTGCTTGGGCCTTTGAAGCTTTCTTT.

V gene TRBV7-9 combines with J gene TRBJ1-1, with D uncertain. CDR1 and CDR2 (germline): SEHNR, FQNEAQ (reference sequence). The CDR3 extends over 11 amino acids. V shed 7 bases and J shed 4 bases, with 7 bases lying between them. CDR3 residues: CASTPGTEAFF. The DNA of the CDR3 is TGTGCCAGCACCCCGGGCACTGAAGCTTTCTTT.

This chain joins TRBV27 and TRBJ1-2, with 7 positions matching TRBD1. Trimming at V came to 3 bases and at J to 8 bases, leaving 6 bases not matched to a gene. CDR3 length: 13 amino acids. Germline-derived CDR1 and CDR2 are MNHEY and SMNVEV (reference sequence). CDR3 region: CASSLRGRGGYTF. The CDR3 DNA sequence: TGTGCCAGCAGTTTGAGGGGGCGCGGAGGCTACACCTTC.

This chain uses TRBV27 with TRBJ2-3; 9 nucleotides align to TRBD2. This CDR3 has 17 residues. Germline values: CDR1 MNHEY, CDR2 SMNVEV (reference sequence). The V segment lost 3 bases and the J segment 5 bases; nucleotides outside the gene matches: 12. CDR3 loop: CASSLFPSGVLIDTQYF. The CDR3 bases are TGTGCCAGCAGTTTGTTTCCTAGCGGGGTCCTGATAGATACGCAGTATTTT.

The chain joins TRBV27 to TRBJ1-4; D gene unclear. V lost 7 bases, J lost 7 bases, and 7 bases lay in between. The CDR3 covers 11 residues. Germline V gene data show CDR1 as MNHEY and CDR2 as SMNVEV (reference sequence). The CDR3 here is CASKSSEKLFF. CDR3 bases: TGTGCCAGCAAGTCGAGTGAAAAACTGTTTTTT.

This clone was counted once. This chain uses TRBV4-2 with TRBJ2-3; 9 bases fit TRBD2. The V gene's germline CDR1 is LGHNA and CDR2 YNFKEQ. V dropped 3 bases and J dropped 6; count of bases not matched to a gene: 13. The CDR3 length is 17 residues. The CDR3 here is CASSHPGRGGPVDTQYF. CDR3 nucleotides: TGTGCCAGCAGCCACCCGGGGCGGGGGGGCCCCGTGGATACGCAGTATTTT.

CDR3 DNA: TGTGCCAGCAGCTTAGTTATTTTTGGGGCTAGCGGGAAGAATGAGCAGTTCTTC. Translation: CASSLVIFGASGKNEQFF. The chain couples TRBV7-9 to TRBJ2-1; 9 positions match TRBD2. The CDR3 consists of 18 residues. V dropped 1 base and J dropped 7; count of bases not matched to a gene: 14. Germline V gene lookup returns CDR1 SEHNR and CDR2 FQNEAQ (reference sequence). The variable domain in full, with the rest retrieved from reference TRBV7-9 and TRBJ2-1, is DTGVSQNPRHKITKRGQNVTFRCDPISEHNRLYWYRQTLGQGPEFLTYFQNEAQLEKSRLLSDRFSAERPKGSFSTLEIQRTEQGDSAMYLCASSLVIFGASGKNEQFFGPGTRLTVL.

The chain uses TRBV7-8 and TRBJ1-2; 8 nucleotides line up with TRBD1. V was clipped by 1 base and J by 1 base; unmatched bases: 5. Germline-derived CDR1 and CDR2 are SGHVS and FQNEAQ. This CDR3 is built from 16 residues. CDR3 DNA: TGTGCCAGCAGCTTAGACAGGGGGTATCATAACTATGGCTACACCTTC. This translates into CASSLDRGYHNYGYTF. The full variable domain, completed using reference TRBV7-8 and TRBJ1-2, is GAGVSQSPRYKVAKRGQDVALRCDPISGHVSLFWYQQALGQGPEFLTYFQNEAQLDKSGLPSDRFFAERPEGSVSTLKIQRTQQEDSAVYLCASSLDRGYHNYGYTFGSGTRLTVV.

V and J are TRBV5-4 and TRBJ2-7; TRBD1 aligns across 8 bases. After removal of 4 bases from V and 7 bases from J, the junction contained 7 bases not matched to a gene. CDR1 and CDR2 from the germline V gene are SGHNT and YYREEE (reference sequence). The CDR3 runs to 13 residues. The CDR3 region has the DNA TGTGCCAGCAGCACCTCGGGACAGGAGGAGCAGTACTTC. Amino acid sequence: CASSTSGQEEQYF. The full variable domain, with the rest looked up from reference TRBV5-4 and TRBJ2-7, is ETGVTQSPTHLIKTRGQQVTLRCSSQSGHNTVSWYQQALGQGPQFIFQYYREEENGRGNFPPRFSGLQFPNYSSELNVNALELDDSALYLCASSTSGQEEQYFGPGTRLTVT.

J is TRBJ1-3 and V is TRBV4-1; TRBD1 matches at 9 bases. Germline assignment: CDR1 MGHRA and CDR2 YSYEKL. The length of the CDR3 is 14 residues. The V and J ends lost 5 bases and 4 bases, in that order; junction bases with no gene match: 3. CDR3 region: CASSGTGLGNTIYF. CDR3 sequence (DNA): TGCGCCAGCAGCGGGACAGGGCTCGGAAACACCATATATTTT.

The chain combines TRBV7-3 with TRBJ2-2, with 8 bases that match TRBD2. Germline assignment: CDR1 SGHTA and CDR2 FQGTGA. The CDR3 has 14 amino acids. V dropped 6 bases and J dropped 3; count of bases not matched to a gene: 3. The CDR3 region is CASRVAGYTGELFF. CDR3 in DNA: TGTGCCAGCAGGGTAGCGGGGTACACCGGGGAGCTGTTTTTT. The whole variable domain, filled in from reference TRBV7-3 and TRBJ2-2, reads GAGVSQTPSNKVTEKGKYVELRCDPISGHTALYWYRQSLGQGPEFLIYFQGTGAADDSGLPNDRFFAVRPEGSVSTLKIQRTERGDSAVYLCASRVAGYTGELFFGEGSRLTVL.

The V and J genes are TRBV28 and TRBJ2-3, with a weak D call TRBD1 (5 bases). V was pared by 7 bases and J by 3 bases, with 14 bases between. Germline loops: CDR1 MDHEN, CDR2 SYDVKM. The CDR3 loop spans 14 amino acids. The CDR3 DNA follows: TGTGCCAGCAAACAGGTGGAGAGGACAGATACGCAGTATTTT. Protein: CASKQVERTDTQYF.

CDR3 in DNA: TGTGCCACCAGTGAAATTACAGGTCGAAAGCAGTACTTC. It codes for CATSEITGRKQYF. The chain has TRBV24-1 and TRBJ2-7; a weak D match, TRBD1 (5 bases). The V end was cut by 4 bases, the J end by 8 bases, with 14 bases between. This CDR3 has 13 amino acids. CDR1 and CDR2 (germline): KGHDR, SFDVKD.

The rearrangement links TRBV10-3 to TRBJ2-7, with a possible D match to TRBD1 (5 bases). This CDR3 is 14 amino acids long. Germline V gene lookup returns CDR1 ENHRY and CDR2 SYGVKD. The V and J ends lost 2 bases and 5 bases respectively, with 13 bases between them. The CDR3 DNA follows: TGTGCCATCAGTGAGGTTGGGGCGCCGGACGAGCAGTACTTC. Translated, it gives CAISEVGAPDEQYF.

The chain employs TRBV5-1 and TRBJ2-7, with TRBD1 matching 7 bases. The CDR3 totals 14 residues. Looked up from germline, CDR1 is SGHRS and CDR2 is YFSETQ. The J segment lost 1 base and the V segment lost 0 bases, leaving 1 base of the junction unmatched. The CDR3 here is CASSLGDSSYEQYF. CDR3 coding DNA: TGCGCCAGCAGCTTGGGGGACAGTTCCTACGAGCAGTACTTC.

V is TRBV5-1 and J is TRBJ2-7; 7 bases map to TRBD1. The CDR3 is made up of 13 amino acids. The J segment lost 2 bases and the V segment lost 4 bases, leaving 3 bases of the junction unmatched. Germline V gene lookup returns CDR1 SGHRS and CDR2 YFSETQ. The CDR3 nucleotides read TGCGCCAGCAGCCCCGGGACAGCCTACGAGCAGTACTTC. Encoded protein: CASSPGTAYEQYF. The full variable domain, with the rest looked up from reference TRBV5-1 and TRBJ2-7, is KAGVTQTPRYLIKTRGQQVTLSCSPISGHRSVSWYQQTPGQGLQFLFEYFSETQRNKGNFPGRFSGRQFSNSRSEMNVSTLELGDSALYLCASSPGTAYEQYFGPGTRLTVT.

The genes are TRBV2 and TRBJ2-1; 7 bases are a match to TRBD2. Germline V CDR1 and CDR2: SNHLY, FYNNEI. The CDR3 loop spans 19 amino acids. V shed 6 bases, J shed 0 bases, and the junction held 17 bases outside the gene matches. In DNA, the CDR3 is TGTGCCAGCAGAAATCGACTAGCCCCACCGGATAGCTCCTACAATGAGCAGTTCTTC. It yields the protein CASRNRLAPPDSSYNEQFF.

The gene calls are TRBV28 and TRBJ2-7; no definite D call. Germline loops: CDR1 MDHEN, CDR2 SYDVKM. Deletions cut 3 bases from V and 5 bases from J, with 26 bases between. This CDR3 region has 18 residues. The CDR3 protein is CASSLRWINSNIDNEQYF. DNA for the CDR3: TGTGCCAGCAGTTTGAGGTGGATAAATTCGAATATTGATAACGAGCAGTACTTC. The full variable domain, its missing parts supplied by reference TRBV28 and TRBJ2-7, is DVKVTQSSRYLVKRTGEKVFLECVQDMDHENMFWYRQDPGLGLRLIYFSYDVKMKEKGDIPEGYSVSREKKERFSLILESASTNQTSMYLCASSLRWINSNIDNEQYFGPGTRLTVT.

The rearrangement uses TRBV30 and TRBJ1-5; D is ambiguous. CDR1 and CDR2 (germline): GTSNPN, SVGIG (reference sequence). The CDR3 length is 13 residues. V gave up 0 bases and J gave up 3 bases, with 6 bases separating them. The CDR3 here is CAWSVQNNQPQHF. The CDR3 DNA reads as TGTGCCTGGAGTGTACAAAACAATCAGCCCCAGCATTTT.

CDR3 bases: TGTGCCAGCAGCTTAGGGACAGTCGTCTACGAGCAGTACTTC. This sequence encodes CASSLGTVVYEQYF. The J gene is TRBJ2-7, the V gene TRBV7-9; perhaps TRBD1 as D (6 bases). Trimming cost V 1 base and J 3 bases, with 10 bases left between them. The CDR3 sequence is 14 residues long. Germline values: CDR1 SEHNR, CDR2 FQNEAQ (reference sequence).

V and J are TRBV2 and TRBJ1-4, with 7 bases aligning to TRBD1. The length of the CDR3 is 13 residues. After removal of 11 bases from V and 6 bases from J, the junction contained 9 bases not matched to a gene. The V gene's germline CDR1 is SNHLY and CDR2 FYNNEI. The CDR3 sequence is CASRGQLYEKLFF. In DNA form, the CDR3 reads TGTGCCTCCAGGGGACAGCTATATGAAAAACTGTTTTTT.

The chain combines TRBV27 with TRBJ2-6, with 7 bases fitting TRBD1. This CDR3 is built from 21 residues. Germline CDR1 reads MNHEY; CDR2 reads SMNVEV (reference sequence). With 4 bases clipped from V and 0 bases from J, the junction kept 18 bases outside the gene matches. For the CDR3, the DNA is TGTGCCAGCAGTTCCTCACCGCCGGACAGGATCGTGCCCTCTGGGGCCAACGTCCTGACTTTC. It is translated as CASSSSPPDRIVPSGANVLTF. Combining the CDR3 with reference TRBV27 and TRBJ2-6 gives the whole variable domain EAQVTQNPRYLITVTGKKLTVTCSQNMNHEYMSWYRQDPGLGLRQIYYSMNVEVTDKGDVPEGYKVSRKEKRNFPLILESPSPNQTSLYFCASSSSPPDRIVPSGANVLTFGAGSRLTVL.

Note on this clone: Mismatch with germline at one junction end may stem from a read error. J is TRBJ2-5 and V is TRBV7-7, with 15 bases fitting TRBD2. The CDR3 has 16 residues. CDR1 and CDR2 (germline): SSHAT, FNYEAQ (reference sequence). CDR3: CASSPGLAGGRETQYF. In DNA form, the CDR3 reads TGTGCTAGCAGCCCGGGACTAGCGGGAGGTCGCGAGACCCAGTACTTC.

The chain couples TRBV6-5 to TRBJ1-6; TRBD1 matches at 9 bases. J lost 8 bases, V lost 4 bases, and 6 bases had no gene match. The germline gives CDR1 MNHEY, CDR2 SVGAGI. The CDR3 length is 15 residues. CDR3 sequence: CASSSAGQGYSPLHF. CDR3 bases: TGTGCCAGCAGTTCCGCCGGACAGGGGTATTCACCCCTCCACTTT.

This CDR3 is CASSLPSSGRREQYF. DNA for the CDR3: TGCGCCAGCAGCTTGCCCTCTAGCGGGAGACGCGAGCAGTACTTC. This sequence joins TRBV5-1 and TRBJ2-7, with 10 nucleotides matching TRBD2. Germline V lookup: CDR1 SGHRS, CDR2 YFSETQ. CDR3 length: 15 residues. Unmatched junction bases numbered 7, after V lost 1 base and J lost 6 bases.

The chain employs TRBV6-5 and TRBJ2-1; no firm D call. The CDR3 runs to 11 residues. Germline CDR1 reads MNHEY; CDR2 reads SVGAGI. V lost 1 base to trimming and J lost 9 bases, with 4 bases between them. For the CDR3, the DNA is TGTGCCAGCAGTTACTTCGGTGAGCAGTTCTTC. It specifies CASSYFGEQFF.

The chain joins TRBV6-2 or TRBV6-3 to TRBJ2-7, with unresolved D. CDR1 is MNHEY and CDR2 is SVGEGT in the germline V gene. V was shortened by 0 bases and J by 4 bases, with 4 bases between the two germline ends. The CDR3 covers 12 residues. CDR3 sequence (DNA): TGTGCCAGCAGTTACTCTCCTTACGAGCAGTACTTC. Its translation: CASSYSPYEQYF.

In its sample, this clone was seen once. The gene calls are TRBV2 and TRBJ1-1, with 8 nucleotides matching TRBD1. Germline CDR1 and CDR2: SNHLY and FYNNEI. The CDR3 spans 14 residues. J was trimmed by 8 bases and V by 8 bases; bases with no gene match: 13. CDR3 amino acids: CASRGQALVNEAFF. CDR3 DNA: TGTGCCAGCCGGGGACAGGCCCTGGTCAACGAAGCTTTCTTT.

J is TRBJ1-4 and V is TRBV5-1; 8 bases align to TRBD1. The germline V gene has CDR1 SGHRS and CDR2 YFSETQ. Unmatched junction bases numbered 5, after V lost 0 bases and J lost 7 bases. CDR3 length equals 15 residues. CDR3 coding DNA: TGCGCCAGCAGCTTGGGACAGGGGTCTACTGAAAAACTGTTTTTT. Translation gives CASSLGQGSTEKLFF.